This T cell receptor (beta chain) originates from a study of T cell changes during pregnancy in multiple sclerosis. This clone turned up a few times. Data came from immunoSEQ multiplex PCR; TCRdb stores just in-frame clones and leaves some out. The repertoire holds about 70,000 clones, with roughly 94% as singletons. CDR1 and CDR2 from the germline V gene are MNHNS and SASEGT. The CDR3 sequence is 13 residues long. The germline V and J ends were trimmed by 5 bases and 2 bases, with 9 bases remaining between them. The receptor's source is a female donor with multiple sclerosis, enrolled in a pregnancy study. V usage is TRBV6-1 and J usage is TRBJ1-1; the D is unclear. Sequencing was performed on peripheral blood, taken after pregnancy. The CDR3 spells CASSNNRNTEAFF. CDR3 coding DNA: TGTGCCAGCAGTAATAACAGAAACACTGAAGCTTTCTTT.